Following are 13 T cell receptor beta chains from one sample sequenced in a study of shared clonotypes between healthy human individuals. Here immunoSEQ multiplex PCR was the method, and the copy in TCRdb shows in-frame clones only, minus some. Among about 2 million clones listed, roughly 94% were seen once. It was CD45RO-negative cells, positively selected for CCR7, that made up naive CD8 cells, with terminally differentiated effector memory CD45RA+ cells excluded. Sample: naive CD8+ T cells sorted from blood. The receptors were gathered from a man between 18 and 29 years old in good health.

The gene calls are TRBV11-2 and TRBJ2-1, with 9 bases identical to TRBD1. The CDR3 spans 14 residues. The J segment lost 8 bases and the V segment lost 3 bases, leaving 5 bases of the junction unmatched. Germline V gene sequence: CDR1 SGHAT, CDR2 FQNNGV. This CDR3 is CASSLGQGRDEQFF. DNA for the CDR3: TGTGCCAGCAGCTTGGGACAGGGTAGAGATGAGCAGTTCTTC. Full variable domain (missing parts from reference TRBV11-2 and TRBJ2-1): EAGVAQSPRYKIIEKRQSVAFWCNPISGHATLYWYQQILGQGPKLLIQFQNNGVVDDSQLPKDRFSAERLKGVDSTLKIQPAKLEDSAVYLCASSLGQGRDEQFFGPGTRLTVL.

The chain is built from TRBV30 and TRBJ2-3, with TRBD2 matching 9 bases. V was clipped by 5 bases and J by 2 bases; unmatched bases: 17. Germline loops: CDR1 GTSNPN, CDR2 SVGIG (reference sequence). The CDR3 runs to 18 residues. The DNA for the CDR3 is TGTGCCTGGGCCCTGCTAGCGGGGCCGAAAACTTACACAGATACGCAGTATTTT. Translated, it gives CAWALLAGPKTYTDTQYF. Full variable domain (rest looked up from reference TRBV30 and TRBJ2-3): SQTIHQWPATLVQPVGSPLSLECTVEGTSNPNLYWYRQAAGRGLQLLFYSVGIGQISSEVPQNLSASRPQDRQFILSSKKLLLSDSGFYLCAWALLAGPKTYTDTQYFGPGTRLTVL.

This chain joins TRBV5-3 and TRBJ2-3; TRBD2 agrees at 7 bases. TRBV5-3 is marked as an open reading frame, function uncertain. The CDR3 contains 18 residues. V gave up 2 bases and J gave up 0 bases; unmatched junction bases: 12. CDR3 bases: TGTGCCAGAAGCTTATATTCCCTCGTGCGGGAGAGCACAGATACGCAGTATTTT. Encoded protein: CARSLYSLVRESTDTQYF.

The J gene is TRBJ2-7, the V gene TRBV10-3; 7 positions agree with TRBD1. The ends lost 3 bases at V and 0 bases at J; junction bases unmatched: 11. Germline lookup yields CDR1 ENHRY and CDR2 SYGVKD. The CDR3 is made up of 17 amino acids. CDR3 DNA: TGTGCCATCAGTGATCCCCGGGAACAGGGGAGCTCCTACGAGCAGTACTTC. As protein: CAISDPREQGSSYEQYF.

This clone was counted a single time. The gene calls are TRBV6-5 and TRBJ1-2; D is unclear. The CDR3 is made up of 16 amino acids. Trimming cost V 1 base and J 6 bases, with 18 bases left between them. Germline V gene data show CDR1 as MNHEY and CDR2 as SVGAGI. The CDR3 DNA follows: TGTGCCAGCAGTTACTTCCAGGACGGTGGAGCCGATGGCTACACCTTC. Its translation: CASSYFQDGGADGYTF.

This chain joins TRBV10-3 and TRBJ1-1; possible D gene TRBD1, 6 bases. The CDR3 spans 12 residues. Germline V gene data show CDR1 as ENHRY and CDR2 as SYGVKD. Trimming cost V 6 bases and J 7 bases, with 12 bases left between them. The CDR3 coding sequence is TGTGCCATCAGCGCAGGGGCCGTTGAAGCTTTCTTT. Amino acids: CAISAGAVEAFF.

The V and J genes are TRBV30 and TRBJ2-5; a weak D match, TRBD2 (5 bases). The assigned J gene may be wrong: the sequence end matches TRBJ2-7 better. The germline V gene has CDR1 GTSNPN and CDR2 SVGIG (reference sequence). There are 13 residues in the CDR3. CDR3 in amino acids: CAWSAGMTYEQYF. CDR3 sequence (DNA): TGTGCCTGGAGTGCCGGGATGACCTACGAGCAGTACTTC.

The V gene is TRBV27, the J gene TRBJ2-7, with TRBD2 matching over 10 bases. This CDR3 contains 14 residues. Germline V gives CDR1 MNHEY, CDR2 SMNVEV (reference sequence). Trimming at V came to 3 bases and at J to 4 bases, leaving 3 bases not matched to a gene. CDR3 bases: TGTGCCAGCAGTTTTCTAGCGGGAGTGTACGAGCAGTACTTC. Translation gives CASSFLAGVYEQYF.

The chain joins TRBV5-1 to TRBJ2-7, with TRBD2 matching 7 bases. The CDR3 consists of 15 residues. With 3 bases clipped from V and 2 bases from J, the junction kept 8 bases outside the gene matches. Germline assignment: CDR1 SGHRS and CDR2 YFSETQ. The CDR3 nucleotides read TGCGCCAGCAGCTCCGGGGGGTTTGGAACCTACGAGCAGTACTTC. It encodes CASSSGGFGTYEQYF.

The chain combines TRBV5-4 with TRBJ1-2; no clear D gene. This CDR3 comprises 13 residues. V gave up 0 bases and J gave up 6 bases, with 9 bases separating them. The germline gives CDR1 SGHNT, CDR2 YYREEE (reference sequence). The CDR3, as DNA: TGTGCCAGCAGCTTGGCAGGATTCGATGGCTACACCTTC. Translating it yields CASSLAGFDGYTF.

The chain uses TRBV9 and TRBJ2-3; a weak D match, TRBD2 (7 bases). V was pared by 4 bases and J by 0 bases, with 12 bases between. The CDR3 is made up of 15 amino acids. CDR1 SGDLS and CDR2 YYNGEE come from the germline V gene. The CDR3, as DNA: TGTGCCAGCAGCCCCGGCGGGGGCAGCACAGATACGCAGTATTTT. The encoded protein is CASSPGGGSTDTQYF.

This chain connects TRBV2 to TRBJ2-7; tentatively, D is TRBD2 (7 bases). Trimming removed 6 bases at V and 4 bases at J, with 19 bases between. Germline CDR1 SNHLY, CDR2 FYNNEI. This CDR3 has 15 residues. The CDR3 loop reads CASSLLMGGRYEQYF. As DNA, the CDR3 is TGTGCCAGCAGCCTCCTAATGGGGGGGCGGTACGAGCAGTACTTC.

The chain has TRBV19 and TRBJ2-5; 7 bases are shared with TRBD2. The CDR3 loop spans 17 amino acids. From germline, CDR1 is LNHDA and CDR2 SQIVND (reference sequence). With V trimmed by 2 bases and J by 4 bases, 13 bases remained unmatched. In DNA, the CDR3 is TGTGCCAGTAGTATAACCATTGTGGGAGGGGAAGGAGAGACCCAGTACTTC. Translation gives CASSITIVGGEGETQYF. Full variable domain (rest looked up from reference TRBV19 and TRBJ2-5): DGGITQSPKYLFRKEGQNVTLSCEQNLNHDAMYWYRQDPGQGLRLIYYSQIVNDFQKGDIAEGYSVSREKKESFPLTVTSAQKNPTAFYLCASSITIVGGEGETQYFGPGTRLLVL.